The clone carrying this T cell receptor beta chain was observed at least ten times. Its target is not known. This specimen belongs to a study of early T cells in non-severe SARS-CoV-2 infection. Study details: The chains were unpaired, and the sequenced material was bulk RNA from unsorted whole blood.

The V segment lost 6 bases and the J segment 7 bases; nucleotides outside the gene matches: 8. Germline values: CDR1 MNHEY, CDR2 SVGEGT. The CDR3 sequence is 15 residues long. Whole-study findings and limits: Comparison of clonotypes with VDJdb favored anti-spike CD8 responses while missing private and CD4 specificities.

Unique molecular identifiers (one per individual cDNA molecule) were attached. TCRdb processed the 5' RACE reads anew with MiXCR; each CDR3 protein has one entry. The data hold 99,000 or so distinct CDR3 sequences, with roughly 15% observed a single time. The chain is built from TRBV6-2 or TRBV6-3 and TRBJ2-1, with TRBD2 matching 11 bases. This TCR was recovered from an adult who was a healthcare worker with PCR-confirmed SARS-CoV-2 infection or an uninfected control (not recorded which). Sequenced material: whole blood. The CDR3 protein is CASRSSGGPGNEQFF. The CDR3 DNA is TGTGCCAGCAGGTCTAGCGGGGGGCCGGGTAATGAGCAGTTCTTC.